The T cell receptor (beta chain) under discussion was sequenced for a study of T cell responses to AZD1222 COVID-19 vaccine. Study-wide results and limits: Repertoire samples came only from after the peak T cell response.

As for this clone: What it binds is unknown.

This table comes from immunoSEQ multiplex PCR, and its TCRdb copy is limited to in-frame clones, with some not included. The sample lists 90,000 to 95,000 clones; 70% to 90% were seen once. Trimming removed 1 base from V and 2 bases from J; junction bases left unmatched: 6. CDR3 length: 17 residues. The V gene's germline CDR1 is SGHDT and CDR2 YYEEEE. The sequences come from peripheral blood, collected on day 0 of AZD1222 vaccination. The chain uses TRBV5-6 and TRBJ2-2; 9 nucleotides match TRBD2. The receptor was derived from an adult in good health. CDR3 sequence: CASSLRTSGLNTGELFF. The CDR3 region has the DNA TGTGCCAGCAGCTTGCGAACTAGCGGGCTCAACACCGGGGAGCTGTTTTTT.